The 13 T cell receptor beta chains reported below all come from one sample, sequenced in a study of cytomegalovirus exposure and HLA in healthy donors. PCR involved 60 Vbeta and 13 Jbeta primers. Using immunoSEQ multiplex PCR, the repertoire was profiled, and TCRdb retains in-frame clones only, with some absent. The sample yields 60,000 to 90,000 clones, approximately 82% seen once. Sequencing was performed on PBMCs. All receptors come from a man in his sixties or seventies in good health and CMV-seropositive.

Worth noting for this clone: The sample holds other DNA sequences that translate to the same CDR3. The CDR3 reads CSVADRVNTGELFF. For the CDR3, the DNA is TGCAGCGTCGCGGACAGGGTTAACACCGGGGAGCTGTTTTTT. The V gene is TRBV29-1, the J gene TRBJ2-2; 8 bases agree with TRBD1. The J segment lost 2 bases and the V segment lost 6 bases, leaving 5 bases of the junction unmatched. Germline CDR1 SQVTM, CDR2 ANQGSEA. This CDR3 comprises 14 residues.

The chain is built from TRBV5-6 and TRBJ1-5; D possibly corresponds to TRBD1 (6 bases). The CDR3 consists of 15 residues. Germline-derived CDR1 and CDR2 are SGHDT and YYEEEE. V lost 1 base and J 1 base, leaving 9 bases between the germline ends. CDR3 sequence reads: CASSLTGISNQPQHF. Here the CDR3 DNA reads TGTGCCAGCAGCTTGACAGGGATAAGCAATCAGCCCCAGCATTTT.

This chain connects TRBV5-4 to TRBJ2-5, with D maybe TRBD2 (5 bases). This CDR3 is built from 14 residues. CDR1 SGHNT and CDR2 YYREEE come from the germline V gene (reference sequence). Trimming left V 0 bases short and J 4 bases short, with 10 bases between. CDR3 bases: TGTGCCAGCAGCTTGGCGGGGATGGCAGAGACCCAGTACTTC. This codes for CASSLAGMAETQYF.

The V call is TRBV4-3, the J call TRBJ2-5; the match to TRBD2 covers 9 bases. The trim removed 2 bases at V and 2 bases at J, leaving 9 bases unmatched. The length of the CDR3 is 17 residues. The germline V gene encodes CDR1 LGHNA and CDR2 YSLEER. DNA of the CDR3: TGCGCCAGCAGCCAAACTCGGCGGGGGGGGATACAAGAGACCCAGTACTTC. This encodes CASSQTRRGGIQETQYF.

The chain joins TRBV6-1 to TRBJ2-7; 8 bases line up with TRBD2. The CDR3 extends over 14 amino acids. Germline CDR1 MNHNS, CDR2 SASEGT. The ends lost 8 bases at V and 0 bases at J; junction bases unmatched: 6. Here the CDR3 reads CASSRGGSSYEQYF. Here the CDR3 DNA reads TGTGCCAGCTCCCGGGGGGGTAGCTCCTACGAGCAGTACTTC.

The chain recombines TRBV19 with TRBJ2-2, with TRBD2 identical over 12 bases. Germline V lookup: CDR1 LNHDA, CDR2 SQIVND (reference sequence). V was pared by 5 bases and J by 6 bases, with 10 bases of the junction left unmatched. This CDR3 contains 17 residues. The CDR3 nucleotides are TGTGCCAGTAGTCCCAGGGCTAGCGGGGGGGCGGCCGGGGAGCTGTTTTTT. Its protein is CASSPRASGGAAGELFF.

CDR3 coding DNA: TGTGCCAGCAGCGCAACGTCGGGCTACGAGCAGTACTTC. Translation gives CASSATSGYEQYF. The chain links TRBV7-2 to TRBJ2-7; D uncertain. CDR1 and CDR2 from the germline V gene are SGHTA and FQGNSA. The V and J ends lost 5 bases and 3 bases respectively, with 11 bases between them. This CDR3 contains 13 residues.

The V and J genes are TRBV2 and TRBJ2-5; TRBD2 is a possible D gene (5 bases). Trimming stripped 2 bases from V and 2 bases from J, with 12 bases between. CDR1 is SNHLY, CDR2 FYNNEI, per germline. This CDR3 has 15 residues. CDR3 loop: CASSEPRGSQETQYF. The DNA for the CDR3 is TGTGCCAGCAGTGAACCTCGTGGGAGTCAAGAGACCCAGTACTTC.

This sequence joins TRBV6-1 and TRBJ1-2, with 8 bases aligning to TRBD1. CDR1 MNHNS and CDR2 SASEGT come from the germline V gene. Trimming took 10 bases from V and 8 from J; bases not matched to a gene: 12. CDR3 length: 13 amino acids. The CDR3 bases are TGTGCCACACATCCGACAGGGGTTGGAGGCTACACCTTC. The encoded protein is CATHPTGVGGYTF.

The chain joins TRBV25-1 to TRBJ1-2; 8 positions match TRBD1. The V gene's germline CDR1 is MGHDK and CDR2 SYGVNS. The CDR3 has 15 amino acids. V gave up 0 bases and J gave up 2 bases; unmatched junction bases: 2. CDR3 DNA: TGTGCCAGCAGTGAATACGGGGACAGGAACTATGGCTACACCTTC. This sequence encodes CASSEYGDRNYGYTF.

The V call is TRBV9, the J call TRBJ1-1; no clear D. Germline assignment: CDR1 SGDLS and CDR2 YYNGEE. Trimming cost V 0 bases and J 1 base, with 10 bases left between them. CDR3 size: 15 residues. The CDR3 DNA reads TGTGCCAGCAGCGTAGAGGAGAACACGAACACTGAAGCTTTCTTT. Translation gives CASSVEENTNTEAFF.

This rearrangement joins TRBV7-8 to TRBJ2-2; a weak D match, TRBD2 (6 bases). V lost 3 bases, J lost 6 bases, and 17 bases lay in between. Germline V gene lookup returns CDR1 SGHVS and CDR2 FQNEAQ. This CDR3 region has 16 residues. As DNA, the CDR3 is TGTGCCAGCAGCTTGGTCCCGGAGGGGTGGGCCGGGGAGCTGTTTTTT. This sequence encodes CASSLVPEGWAGELFF.

The rearrangement uses TRBV5-1 and TRBJ2-5, with a possible D match to TRBD1 (5 bases). This CDR3 comprises 14 residues. CDR1 is SGHRS and CDR2 is YFSETQ in the germline V gene. Trimming stripped 0 bases from V and 5 bases from J, with 11 bases between. CDR3 sequence: CASSLETVRETQYF. CDR3 coding DNA: TGCGCCAGCAGCTTGGAGACAGTCAGGGAGACCCAGTACTTC. The entire variable domain, with the rest obtained from reference TRBV5-1 and TRBJ2-5, is as follows: KAGVTQTPRYLIKTRGQQVTLSCSPISGHRSVSWYQQTPGQGLQFLFEYFSETQRNKGNFPGRFSGRQFSNSRSEMNVSTLELGDSALYLCASSLETVRETQYFGPGTRLLVL.